This T cell receptor beta chain was found in a study of T cell clonotyping in hematopoietic cell transplantation (dated by TCRdb to about 2021). Turning to the overall study: In the study, approximately 140 blood samples were gathered from approximately 33 consecutive transplant recipients and their related donors. Patient recruitment ran from 2015 to January 2017, and follow-up continued until late 2020 or death.

Blood samples for TCR beta sequencing were provided by related transplant donors. Nuclei Lysis Solution was used to extract genomic DNA from fresh or cryopreserved unfractionated peripheral blood mononuclear cells. What the research found in general, with its limitations: Sample size was limited, and cells were not sorted, so CD4 and CD8 repertoire contributions could not be separated. Broader posttransplant TCR repertoire diversity was predicted by donor and pretransplant recipient Inverse Simpson Index values. Only a small fraction of recipient repertoires overlapped donor repertoires, with over 95% appearing de novo at the given depth. A decrease in recipient TCR diversity was observed after transplant, and a progressive increase in pathologically expanded clonotypes was seen from day 30 to day 180.

Points on this clone: The antigen it recognizes is unknown. No per-base quality is available; no much larger clone lies one base away.

The immunoSEQ assay, a bias-controlled multiplex PCR with V- and J-specific primers, was used to amplify TCR beta CDR3 regions from genomic DNA. A second PCR step added a proprietary barcode and Illumina adapter sequences to the CDR3 amplicons. An Illumina MiSeq instrument was used to sequence the CDR3 libraries. On the authors' methods: Export and quality control were done with immunoSEQ Analyzer 3.0, while downstream analyses used R Bioconductor and Immunarch. Repertoire metrics were calculated using only productive rearrangements within the normalized downsampled data set. In the normalized cohort, clonotypes with more than 5 templates were defined as pathologically expanded. Repertoire diversity was measured with the Inverse Simpson Index. CMV-specificity analyses were carried out on the non-normalized data set to capture all clonotypes. TCRdb took over this immuneACCESS table, retaining in-frame rearrangements with V and J assigned. Such tables are incomplete; in checked studies, under half of the missing clones stem from an unresolved V gene, and the remainder is unexplained. V and J calls and clone size are those listed in that table; D and trimming were worked out from the DNA. This sample gives 10,000 to 15,000 clones in total; less than 95% of them show up just once. About 0.79% of the sample is in the top ten clones.

The sequence was obtained from a woman in her 50s in good health. Some clones in this sample may be carry-over from other donors' samples. Sequences were obtained from peripheral blood mononuclear cells.

The DNA sequence follows: TGTGCCAGCAGCGTAGGTCAGGGGATGGATTTGGCTGACGAGCAGTACTTC. This is translated as CASSVGQGMDLADEQYF. The chain uses TRBV9 and TRBJ2-7; the D segment could be TRBD1, given 6 matching bases. Taken from cysteine to phenylalanine, the CDR3 has 17 residues. Here the CDR3 DNA is all that survives: 51 bases in frame from base 1. Taken from the germline V gene, the CDR1 and CDR2 loops are SGDLS and YYNGEE. V drops 0 bases and J drops 5 bases, leaving 21 bases in between.